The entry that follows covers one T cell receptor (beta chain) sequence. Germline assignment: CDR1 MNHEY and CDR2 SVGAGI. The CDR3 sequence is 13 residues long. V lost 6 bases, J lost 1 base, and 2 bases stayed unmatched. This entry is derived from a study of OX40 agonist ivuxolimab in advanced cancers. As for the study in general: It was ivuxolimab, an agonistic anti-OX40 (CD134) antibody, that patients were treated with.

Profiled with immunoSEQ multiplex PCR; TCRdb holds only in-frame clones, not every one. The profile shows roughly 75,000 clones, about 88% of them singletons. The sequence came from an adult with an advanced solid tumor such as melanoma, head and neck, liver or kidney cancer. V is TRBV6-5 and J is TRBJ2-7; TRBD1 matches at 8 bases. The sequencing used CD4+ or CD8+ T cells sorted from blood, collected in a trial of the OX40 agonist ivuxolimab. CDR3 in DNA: TGTGCCAGCAGCCGACAGGGGTCCTACGAGCAGTACTTC. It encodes CASSRQGSYEQYF.